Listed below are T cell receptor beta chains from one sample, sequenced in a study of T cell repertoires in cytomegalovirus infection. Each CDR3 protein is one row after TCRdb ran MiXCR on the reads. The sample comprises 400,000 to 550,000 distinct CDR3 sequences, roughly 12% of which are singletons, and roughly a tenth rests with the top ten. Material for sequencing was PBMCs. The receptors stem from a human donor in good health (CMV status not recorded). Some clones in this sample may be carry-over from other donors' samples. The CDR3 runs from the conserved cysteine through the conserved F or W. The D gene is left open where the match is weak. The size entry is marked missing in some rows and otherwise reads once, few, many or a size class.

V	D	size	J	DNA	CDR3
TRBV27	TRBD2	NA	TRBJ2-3	TGTGCCAGCAGTCACGGGACTAGCGGAAGCACAGATACGCAGTATTTT	CASSHGTSGSTDTQYF
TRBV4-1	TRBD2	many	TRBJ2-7	TGCGCCAGCAGCCAACTACTAGCGGGATCCTACGAGCAGTACTTC	CASSQLLAGSYEQYF
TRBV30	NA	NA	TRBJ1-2	TGTGCCTGGAGTGTAATGGGGGGCGGTCATGGCTACACCTTC	CAWSVMGGGHGYTF
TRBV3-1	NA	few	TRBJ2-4	TGTGCCAGCAGCCAACAACTAGCCAAAAACATTCAGTACTTC	CASSQQLAKNIQYF
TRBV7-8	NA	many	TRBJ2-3	TGTGCCAGCAGCTTAGTGAGGACTGTCACAGATACGCAGTATTTT	CASSLVRTVTDTQYF
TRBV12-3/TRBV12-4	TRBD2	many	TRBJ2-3	TGTGCCAGCAGTCCAGGGACTAGCGGGAGGGCCCTCGGAGATACGCAGTATTTT	CASSPGTSGRALGDTQYF
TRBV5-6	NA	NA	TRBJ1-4	TGTGCCAGCAGCTTGGCCGGGGGGTCTAATGAAAAACTGTTTTTT	CASSLAGGSNEKLFF
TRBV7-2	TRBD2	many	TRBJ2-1	TGTGCCAGCAGCCTATTTGAGCGGGAGGTGGGGAACAATGAGCAGTTCTTC	CASSLFEREVGNNEQFF
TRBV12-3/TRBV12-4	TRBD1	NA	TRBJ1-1	TGTGCCAGCAGTTCACAGGGGAGGACTGAAGCTTTCTTT	CASSSQGRTEAFF
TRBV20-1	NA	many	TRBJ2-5	TGCAGTGCCACCGACGGTTACCAAGAGACCCAGTACTTC	CSATDGYQETQYF
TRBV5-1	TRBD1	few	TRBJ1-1	TGCGCCAGCAGCTTTATGGCAGGGGGCGGTGCTGAAGCTTTCTTT	CASSFMAGGGAEAFF
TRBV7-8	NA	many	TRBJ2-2	TGTGCCAGCAGCGGCAGAGAGGGGGACACCGGGGAGCTGTTTTTT	CASSGREGDTGELFF
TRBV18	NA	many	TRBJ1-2	TGTGCCAGCTCACCACTGGTCCCCGAGGGAACGACCACCTTC	CASSPLVPEGTTTF
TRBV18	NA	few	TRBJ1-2	TGTGCCAGCTCACCAGATATAGGGCCCTATGGCTACACCTTC	CASSPDIGPYGYTF
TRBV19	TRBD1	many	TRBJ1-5	TGTGCCAGTAGCGAAGACAGGGGCGCAAGTCAGCCCCAGCATTTT	CASSEDRGASQPQHF
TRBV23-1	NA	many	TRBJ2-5	TGCGCCAGCCTTCTCCGGGACACCTATTTTTTGGAGACCCAGTACTTC	CASLLRDTYFLETQYF
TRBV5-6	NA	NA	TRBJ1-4	TGTGCCAGCAGCTGGGGACATGCGGGGGAAAAACTGTTTTTT	CASSWGHAGEKLFF